This TCR beta chain was documented in a study of blood T cell repertoires in COVID-19. The overall study: Material from acute and convalescent COVID-19 was sourced from the United States, Italy and Spain. T cells, B-cell-depleted T cells, or PBMCs provided the cDNA or gDNA that served as material.

Per the study methods: Nucleated cell counts were estimated from reference gene primer amplification. Libraries were prepared by immunoSEQ multiplex PCR; TCRdb keeps only in-frame clonotypes and omits some of them. Clone size and the V and J calls come from that table; the DNA yielded D and trimming. The profile covers about 180,000 clones, with approximately 89% appearing a single time and about 4.1% taken by the ten largest. Germline V gene data show CDR1 as LGHDT and CDR2 as YNNKEL (reference sequence). The V gene end was trimmed by 4 bases and the J gene end by 6 bases; junction bases not matched to a gene: 7. The length of the CDR3 is 14 residues.

This chain links TRBV3-1 (or the pseudogene TRBV3-2) with TRBJ2-7; 9 bases are shared with TRBD1. Sequencing was done on a sample of peripheral blood. The source is a woman aged 30 to 39 with acute or convalescent COVID-19. The CDR3 reads CASSLRDRALEQYF. The CDR3 DNA follows: TGTGCCAGCAGCCTCAGGGACAGGGCGCTCGAGCAGTACTTC.